Presented here are 6 T cell receptor beta chains from one specimen sequenced in a study of cytomegalovirus exposure and HLA in healthy donors. A multiplex PCR was run with 60 Vbeta primers and 13 Jbeta primers. TCRdb keeps only in-frame clones here, not all; method: immunoSEQ multiplex PCR. The profile covers 200,000 or so clones, with roughly 84% appearing a single time and around 0.25% taken by the ten largest. The sample taken for sequencing was PBMCs. Receptors originate from a girl in the first two years of life in good health and CMV-seronegative.

CDR3 sequence reads: CASIRQGQETQYF. Here the CDR3 DNA reads TGTGCCAGCATCCGACAGGGGCAAGAGACCCAGTACTTC. This chain links TRBV2 with TRBJ2-5, with TRBD1 matching 8 bases. Germline V gives CDR1 SNHLY, CDR2 FYNNEI. The ends lost 7 bases at V and 2 bases at J; junction bases unmatched: 3. The CDR3 consists of 13 residues.

This chain links TRBV6-5 with TRBJ1-5; possibly TRBD1 for D (5 bases). Trimming pared 0 bases from V and 2 bases from J, leaving 8 bases between. Germline V CDR1 and CDR2: MNHEY, SVGAGI. CDR3 length equals 15 residues. The CDR3 DNA sequence: TGTGCCAGCAGTTACTCCAGGGATGGCAATCAGCCCCAGCATTTT. Translated, it gives CASSYSRDGNQPQHF.

CDR3 amino acids: CAWSVQEVRNSPLHF. CDR3 nucleotides: TGTGCCTGGAGTGTACAGGAAGTACGCAATTCACCCCTCCACTTT. The chain couples TRBV30 to TRBJ1-6, with D tentatively TRBD1 (5 bases). The germline V and J ends were trimmed by 0 bases and 7 bases, with 13 bases remaining between them. Per the germline V gene, CDR1 is GTSNPN and CDR2 is SVGIG (reference sequence). The CDR3 runs 15 residues.

CDR3 nucleotides: TGTGCCAGCAGCGTACAGGGCGGCAGTCAGCCCCAGCATTTT. It specifies CASSVQGGSQPQHF. This chain links TRBV9 with TRBJ1-5; D perhaps matches TRBD1 (5 bases). Trimming pared 1 base from V and 6 bases from J, leaving 11 bases between. The CDR3 is 14 amino acids. Per the germline V gene, CDR1 is SGDLS and CDR2 is YYNGEE.

The chain recombines TRBV5-1 with TRBJ2-5; 12 bases line up with TRBD2. This CDR3 is 16 amino acids long. V shed 4 bases and J 2 bases; nucleotides not matched to a gene: 6. Germline V gene lookup returns CDR1 SGHRS and CDR2 YFSETQ. The CDR3 DNA reads as TGCGCCAGCAGCCTGTCACTAGCGGGGGGTCAAGAGACCCAGTACTTC. The encoded protein is CASSLSLAGGQETQYF. Full variable domain (remainder filled in from reference TRBV5-1 and TRBJ2-5): KAGVTQTPRYLIKTRGQQVTLSCSPISGHRSVSWYQQTPGQGLQFLFEYFSETQRNKGNFPGRFSGRQFSNSRSEMNVSTLELGDSALYLCASSLSLAGGQETQYFGPGTRLLVL.

This chain joins TRBV4-3 and TRBJ2-1, with 11 bases that match TRBD2. The CDR3 is 18 amino acids. Germline CDR1 is LGHNA and CDR2 is YSLEER. Trimming removed 0 bases from V and 8 bases from J; junction bases left unmatched: 12. CDR3: CASSQDAVASGRLYEQFF. DNA of the CDR3: TGCGCCAGCAGCCAAGATGCAGTAGCTAGCGGGAGGCTATATGAGCAGTTCTTC.